The present entry profiles one TCR beta chain with its context. As yet, its antigen is unknown. V was pared by 2 bases and J by 2 bases, with 3 bases between. The CDR3 has 13 residues. Per germline, CDR1 SGHAT and CDR2 FQNNGV. This entry comes from a study of cytomegalovirus exposure and HLA in healthy donors. These donors were members of the roughly 120-subject validation cohort, a group separate from the roughly 670-subject first cohort. Study observations and caveats: Through in vitro validation, three CMV-associated chains were shown to be specific for CMV antigens. Within the approximately 110 validation repertoires, first-cohort TCR clusters tended to co-occur, according to a later analysis. Among TCR beta chains, those listed as cytomegalovirus-associated numbered more than 150.

The table came from immunoSEQ multiplex PCR; TCRdb's copy has only in-frame clones and leaves some out. The repertoire holds 140,000 or so clones, with approximately 89% as singletons. The V call is TRBV11-2, the J call TRBJ1-4; D remains ambiguous. Sequenced material: PBMCs. The TCR was taken from a woman between 18 and 29 years old in good health and CMV-seropositive. The CDR3 bases are TGTGCCAGCAGCTTATCTACTAATGAAAAACTGTTTTTT. Its protein is CASSLSTNEKLFF.